One and the same sample provided the 25 T cell receptor beta chains below, sequenced in a study of blood T cell repertoires in COVID-19. Profiling relied on immunoSEQ multiplex PCR, and the TCRdb table lists in-frame clones only, not all of them. The sample has about 120,000 clones; 60% to 80% are singletons. The sample comprised peripheral blood. The receptors here all came from a human donor in a cohort sampled during active COVID-19.

This clone has just a few counts. The V call is TRBV5-4, the J call TRBJ2-1, with D tentatively TRBD2 (5 bases). Germline V CDR1 and CDR2: SGHNT, YYREEE (reference sequence). V lost 4 bases to trimming and J lost 2 bases, with 10 bases between them. CDR3 size: 14 residues. CDR3 sequence: CASSGSGTYNEQFF. Here the CDR3 DNA reads TGTGCCAGCAGCGGCAGCGGTACCTACAATGAGCAGTTCTTC. Drawing the rest from reference TRBV5-4 and TRBJ2-1, the complete variable domain is ETGVTQSPTHLIKTRGQQVTLRCSSQSGHNTVSWYQQALGQGPQFIFQYYREEENGRGNFPPRFSGLQFPNYSSELNVNALELDDSALYLCASSGSGTYNEQFFGPGTRLTVL.

The rearrangement joins TRBV5-1 to TRBJ2-7, with D perhaps TRBD1 (5 bases). In germline, CDR1 is SGHRS, CDR2 YFSETQ. CDR3 size: 15 residues. Trimming stripped 1 base from V and 3 bases from J, with 14 bases between. CDR3 sequence (DNA): TGCGCCAGCAGCTTGCCCGACAGTGCGAGCTACGAGCAGTACTTC. Translating gives CASSLPDSASYEQYF.

V is TRBV9 and J is TRBJ1-2; D possibly corresponds to TRBD1 (6 bases). CDR1 is SGDLS, CDR2 YYNGEE, per germline. The CDR3 spans 15 residues. V was trimmed by 4 bases and J by 3 bases, leaving 16 bases between them. For the CDR3, the DNA is TGTGCCAGCAGCCCCTCGGGGGGGCAAGACTATGGCTACACCTTC. Amino acid sequence: CASSPSGGQDYGYTF. Supplemented by reference TRBV9 and TRBJ1-2, the full variable domain reads DSGVTQTPKHLITATGQRVTLRCSPRSGDLSVYWYQQSLDQGLQFLIQYYNGEERAKGNILERFSAQQFPDLHSELNLSSLELGDSALYFCASSPSGGQDYGYTFGSGTRLTVV.

V usage is TRBV9 and J usage is TRBJ2-3; TRBD1 aligns across 8 bases. Trimming cost V 4 bases and J 3 bases; bases outside gene matches: 7. The CDR3 extends over 15 amino acids. Germline V lookup: CDR1 SGDLS, CDR2 YYNGEE. The CDR3 nucleotides read TGTGCCAGCAGCCTAGACAGGGGCGTAACAGATACGCAGTATTTT. It yields the protein CASSLDRGVTDTQYF.

J is TRBJ2-3 and V is TRBV7-2, with TRBD2 matching 9 bases. CDR1 and CDR2 from the germline V gene are SGHTA and FQGNSA. Losses at the gene ends were 5 bases for V and 2 bases for J; bases not matched to a gene: 5. This CDR3 is built from 15 residues. The CDR3 bases are TGTGCCAGCAGCCTGTGGACTAGCGACACAGATACGCAGTATTTT. Amino acid sequence: CASSLWTSDTDTQYF.

The chain recombines TRBV2 with TRBJ2-7, with TRBD2 identical over 13 bases. This CDR3 spans 14 amino acids. V lost 9 bases to trimming and J lost 2 bases; unmatched junction nucleotides: 4. Germline-derived CDR1 and CDR2 are SNHLY and FYNNEI. The CDR3 DNA sequence: TGTGCCAGTCAGGGGACTAGCGGGACCTACGAGCAGTACTTC. It specifies CASQGTSGTYEQYF.

This sequence joins TRBV4-1 and TRBJ2-5, with a possible D match to TRBD1 (5 bases). The germline V gene encodes CDR1 MGHRA and CDR2 YSYEKL. Deletions cut 3 bases from V and 3 bases from J, with 11 bases between. The CDR3 consists of 14 residues. CDR3 amino acids: CASSHPGLEETQYF. CDR3 coding DNA: TGCGCCAGCAGCCATCCAGGGTTGGAAGAGACCCAGTACTTC.

This clone was seen a handful of times. The rearrangement joins TRBV5-8 to TRBJ1-2; TRBD1 is a possible D gene (5 bases). Trimming left V 0 bases short and J 3 bases short, with 12 bases between. This CDR3 comprises 15 residues. Germline assignment: CDR1 SGHTS and CDR2 YDEGEE. The CDR3: CASSLEPQGDYGYTF. CDR3 DNA: TGTGCCAGCAGCTTGGAACCCCAGGGTGACTATGGCTACACCTTC.

The chain recombines TRBV9 with TRBJ1-4; D is perhaps TRBD1 (5 bases). This CDR3 has 15 amino acids. Deletions cut 1 base from V and 1 base from J, with 8 bases between. Germline V CDR1 and CDR2: SGDLS, YYNGEE. CDR3 residues: CASSVTGRTNEKLFF. The CDR3 DNA reads as TGTGCCAGCAGCGTAACAGGCAGAACTAATGAAAAACTGTTTTTT.

This clone was counted only a few times. The chain links TRBV12-3 or TRBV12-4 to TRBJ2-7; D might be TRBD1 (5 bases). The CDR3 spans 13 residues. V was pared by 3 bases and J by 7 bases, with 13 bases between. The CDR3 here is CASSLGPRLEQYF. CDR3 in DNA: TGTGCCAGCAGTTTGGGGCCCCGTTTGGAGCAGTACTTC.

This clone was seen a handful of times. The V call is TRBV12-3 or TRBV12-4, the J call TRBJ2-7; TRBD2 aligns across 7 bases. The CDR3 is 12 amino acids. The J segment lost 7 bases and the V segment lost 1 base, leaving 1 base of the junction unmatched. The CDR3 sequence is CASSLGEGEQYF. DNA for the CDR3: TGTGCCAGCAGTTTAGGGGAGGGGGAGCAGTACTTC.

This chain joins TRBV28 and TRBJ2-4; 9 bases match TRBD2. The CDR3 sequence is 17 residues long. Germline values: CDR1 MDHEN, CDR2 SYDVKM. V gave up 4 bases and J gave up 0 bases; unmatched junction bases: 7. The CDR3 DNA is TGTGCCAGCAGTTCCATGACTAGCGGACTAGCCAAAAACATTCAGTACTTC. Translation: CASSSMTSGLAKNIQYF.

The CDR3 loop is CASSKGQNYEQYF. The DNA of the CDR3 is TGCGCCAGCAGCAAGGGACAGAACTACGAGCAGTACTTC. The gene calls are TRBV4-1 and TRBJ2-7; 7 bases align to TRBD1. The germline gives CDR1 MGHRA, CDR2 YSYEKL. The V and J ends lost 5 bases and 3 bases, in that order; junction bases with no gene match: 4. The CDR3 length is 13 residues.

This chain uses TRBV12-3 or TRBV12-4 with TRBJ2-7; tentatively, D is TRBD1 (5 bases). V was clipped by 2 bases and J by 7 bases, with 9 bases between them. This CDR3 comprises 12 residues. The CDR3 nucleotides are TGTGCCAGCAGTTTATCCCAGGGTGAGCAGTACTTC. Its protein product is CASSLSQGEQYF.

V usage is TRBV5-8 and J usage is TRBJ2-7; D gene unclear. CDR1 is SGHTS and CDR2 is YDEGEE in the germline V gene. The CDR3 length is 12 residues. The V end was cut by 0 bases, the J end by 3 bases, with 4 bases between. The CDR3, as DNA: TGTGCCAGCAGCTTGGTATTCTACGAGCAGTACTTC. Translation gives CASSLVFYEQYF. Full variable domain (rest looked up from reference TRBV5-8 and TRBJ2-7): EAGVTQSPTHLIKTRGQQATLRCSPISGHTSVYWYQQALGLGLQFLLWYDEGEERNRGNFPPRFSGRQFPNYSSELNVNALELEDSALYLCASSLVFYEQYFGPGTRLTVT.

V is TRBV5-6 and J is TRBJ2-2; tentatively, D is TRBD2 (6 bases). The V end was cut by 0 bases, the J end by 9 bases, with 15 bases between. Germline CDR1 and CDR2: SGHDT and YYEEEE. This CDR3 has 15 residues. The CDR3 loop reads CASSLDPGGGRELFF. The DNA for the CDR3 is TGTGCCAGCAGCTTGGATCCCGGGGGAGGAAGGGAGCTGTTTTTT. The full variable domain, its missing parts supplied by reference TRBV5-6 and TRBJ2-2, is DAGVTQSPTHLIKTRGQQVTLRCSPKSGHDTVSWYQQALGQGPQFIFQYYEEEERQRGNFPDRFSGHQFPNYSSELNVNALLLGDSALYLCASSLDPGGGRELFFGEGSRLTVL.

The rearrangement uses TRBV5-1 and TRBJ1-3; 11 bases line up with TRBD1. Per the germline V gene, CDR1 is SGHRS and CDR2 is YFSETQ. Trimming cost V 4 bases and J 4 bases; bases outside gene matches: 7. The CDR3 is 16 residues long. The CDR3 region has the DNA TGCGCCAGCAGCCTAGGACAGGGGGCTCCGGGAAACACCATATATTTT. This translates into CASSLGQGAPGNTIYF.

This clone occurred once. The rearrangement uses TRBV6-2 or TRBV6-3 and TRBJ2-7; D unclear. Trimming left V 2 bases short and J 0 bases short, with 8 bases between. CDR1 is MNHEY, CDR2 SVGEGT, per germline. CDR3 length equals 14 residues. CDR3 nucleotides: TGTGCCAGCAGTTACGTCGCGAGCTCCTACGAGCAGTACTTC. It yields the protein CASSYVASSYEQYF.

The CDR3: CASSLGGSEAFF. CDR3 sequence (DNA): TGTGCCAGCAGCTTAGGGGGCTCTGAAGCTTTCTTT. The chain has TRBV7-9 and TRBJ1-1; D might be TRBD1 (5 bases). Trimming left V 1 base short and J 6 bases short, with 6 bases between. Germline V lookup: CDR1 SEHNR, CDR2 FQNEAQ (reference sequence). The CDR3 contains 12 residues.

This chain connects TRBV15 to TRBJ2-5; weak D call: TRBD2 (6 bases). The germline V gene has CDR1 LNHNV and CDR2 YYDKDF (reference sequence). This CDR3 is 14 amino acids long. V was trimmed by 8 bases and J by 3 bases, leaving 16 bases between them. The CDR3 nucleotides read TGTGCCACCCTCCGGGACTGGGCTAAAGAGACCCAGTACTTC. Protein: CATLRDWAKETQYF.

J is TRBJ2-4 and V is TRBV5-6; D is perhaps TRBD1 (6 bases). V was clipped by 2 bases and J by 3 bases, with 9 bases between them. The CDR3 extends over 14 amino acids. Looked up from germline, CDR1 is SGHDT and CDR2 is YYEEEE. CDR3 sequence: CASSLGTLKNIQYF. The CDR3 nucleotides read TGTGCCAGCAGCTTAGGGACACTCAAAAACATTCAGTACTTC.

The V and J genes are TRBV4-1 and TRBJ2-7; possibly TRBD1 for D (6 bases). Germline loops: CDR1 MGHRA, CDR2 YSYEKL. V was pared by 0 bases and J by 7 bases, with 19 bases between. This CDR3 has 16 residues. The CDR3 DNA reads TGCGCCAGCAGCCAAGAAATTTGGCAGGGGCAAGGGGAGCAGTACTTC. The encoded protein is CASSQEIWQGQGEQYF.

The chain has TRBV29-1 and TRBJ2-1; 8 nucleotides line up with TRBD1. Germline V gene sequence: CDR1 SQVTM, CDR2 ANQGSEA. V trimming: 7 bases; J trimming: 5 bases; junction bases outside the gene matches: 4. The CDR3 runs 12 residues. The CDR3 nucleotides read TGCAGCGCAAGGACAGGGAACAATGAGCAGTTCTTC. Its protein product is CSARTGNNEQFF.

The rearrangement uses TRBV30 and TRBJ2-1; TRBD2 agrees at 7 bases. The germline gives CDR1 GTSNPN, CDR2 SVGIG (reference sequence). The CDR3 contains 17 residues. Unmatched junction bases numbered 15, after V lost 0 bases and J lost 7 bases. CDR3 sequence reads: CAWSVNPRGGLMNEQFF. The CDR3 region has the DNA TGTGCCTGGAGTGTAAATCCGCGGGGAGGGCTGATGAATGAGCAGTTCTTC.

The CDR3 DNA reads TGTGCCAGCTCACCACCCCAGGGGGTGACCTACGAGCAGTACTTC. Protein sequence: CASSPPQGVTYEQYF. The chain links TRBV18 to TRBJ2-7, with TRBD1 identical over 7 bases. The CDR3 contains 15 residues. Losses at the gene ends were 0 bases for V and 2 bases for J; bases not matched to a gene: 4. The V gene's germline CDR1 is KGHSH and CDR2 LQKENI.